What follows are 21 T cell receptor beta chains derived from one specimen sequenced in a study of metastatic and nonmetastatic thyroid tumors. TCRdb re-called clones from the PCR reads using MiXCR. The data show about 18,000 clones, 34% seen once. All patients were treatment-naive before thyroid surgery. Material: tumor tissue. These receptors were obtained from a male donor with papillary thyroid cancer or a benign thyroid nodule (not recorded which). Some clones in this sample may be carry-over from other donors' samples.

In its sample, this clone is medium-sized. The chain combines TRBV5-1 with TRBJ1-1, with no clear D. The CDR3 contains 16 residues. The germline gives CDR1 SGHRS, CDR2 YFSETQ. Trimming cost V 0 bases and J 0 bases, with 12 bases left between them. CDR3 sequence reads: CASSLGVFTMNTEAFF. The DNA of the CDR3 is TGCGCCAGCAGCTTGGGGGTCTTCACCATGAACACTGAAGCTTTCTTT.

This clone was found many times. The J gene is TRBJ2-7, the V gene TRBV29-1, with D perhaps matching TRBD2 (6 bases). This CDR3 has 15 amino acids. Germline-derived CDR1 and CDR2 are SQVTM and ANQGSEA. Between the trimmed V and J ends, which lost 1 base and 6 bases, there was a span of 19 bases. The CDR3: CSVEVGDWLSGEQYF. Here the CDR3 DNA reads TGCAGCGTTGAAGTGGGGGACTGGCTCTCGGGCGAGCAGTACTTC.

In its sample, this clone was seen a few times. The chain is built from TRBV6-1 and TRBJ2-2, with D possibly being TRBD1 or TRBD2 (7 bases each). The CDR3 is made up of 14 amino acids. Between the trimmed V and J ends, which lost 10 bases and 5 bases, there was a span of 17 bases. Per the germline V gene, CDR1 is MNHNS and CDR2 is SASEGT. CDR3 sequence: CAIRGGGETGELFF. The CDR3 DNA sequence: TGTGCCATCAGGGGGGGTGGTGAAACCGGGGAGCTGTTTTTT.

The J gene is TRBJ1-5, the V gene TRBV11-3, with 8 bases identical to TRBD1. Germline V gives CDR1 SGHNT, CDR2 YENEEA. The V segment lost 6 bases and the J segment 4 bases; nucleotides outside the gene matches: 5. The CDR3 runs 14 residues. CDR3 nucleotides: TGTGCCAGCAGTCTGGGACAGGCTAATCAGCCCCAGCATTTT. It translates to CASSLGQANQPQHF.

V and J are TRBV5-1 and TRBJ2-3, with D possibly being TRBD1 (5 bases). The length of the CDR3 is 18 residues. Germline assignment: CDR1 SGHRS and CDR2 YFSETQ. Deletions cut 0 bases from V and 6 bases from J, with 23 bases between. CDR3 coding DNA: TGCGCCAGCAGCTTGGGTTGGCAGGGCGGCATAGAGAGGGATACGCAGTATTTT. The encoded protein is CASSLGWQGGIERDTQYF. Full variable domain (outside the CDR3, taken from reference TRBV5-1 and TRBJ2-3): KAGVTQTPRYLIKTRGQQVTLSCSPISGHRSVSWYQQTPGQGLQFLFEYFSETQRNKGNFPGRFSGRQFSNSRSEMNVSTLELGDSALYLCASSLGWQGGIERDTQYFGPGTRLTVL.

In DNA form, the CDR3 reads TGTGCCAGCAGTCATGACTTAGATCAGCCCCAGCATTTT. Translated, it gives CASSHDLDQPQHF. This chain connects TRBV12-3 or TRBV12-4 to TRBJ1-5; D unresolved. The ends were cut back, 5 bases at V and 5 bases at J, with 10 bases in the middle. The CDR3 is made up of 13 amino acids.

This clone showed up just once. The chain carries TRBV5-1 and TRBJ2-7; TRBD1 might be the D (5 bases). The CDR3 has 14 residues. Germline CDR1 SGHRS, CDR2 YFSETQ. V was trimmed by 0 bases and J by 3 bases, leaving 10 bases between them. The CDR3 protein is CASSLVQGNYEQYF. The CDR3 nucleotides are TGCGCCAGCAGCTTGGTTCAGGGAAACTACGAGCAGTACTTC.

Many counts were recorded for this clone. A much larger clone lies a single base off, so this may be a read error. Other DNA sequences in the sample encode the same CDR3. The genes are TRBV6-1 and TRBJ1-1; D gene uncertain. The CDR3 contains 15 residues. CDR1 MNHNS and CDR2 SASEGT come from the germline V gene. The CDR3 bases are TGTGCCAGCAGCCGGTCACTTGGGCCCGTGACTGAGGCTTTCTTT. Its translation: CASSRSLGPVTEAFF.

Sample share makes this clone medium-sized (0.01 to 0.1%). The V gene is TRBV7-9, the J gene TRBJ2-7; D gene uncertain. Germline CDR1 is SEHNR and CDR2 is FQNEAQ (reference sequence). This CDR3 contains 12 residues. The ends were cut back, 4 bases at V and 3 bases at J, with 7 bases in the middle. CDR3 sequence (DNA): TGTGCCAGCAGCTACAACGTCTACGAGCAGTACTTC. This gives the protein CASSYNVYEQYF.

The chain joins TRBV4-3 to TRBJ1-2, with D perhaps TRBD1 (6 bases). Trimming took 1 base from V and 3 from J, leaving 21 bases between them. Germline assignment: CDR1 LGHNA and CDR2 YSLEER. The CDR3 runs 18 residues. The CDR3 coding sequence is TGCGCCAGCAGCCAAGGGAAGGCAGGGAAGGGGGTTTACTATGGCTACACCTTC. It translates to CASSQGKAGKGVYYGYTF.

V and J are TRBV11-2 and TRBJ2-7; 9 nucleotides line up with TRBD2. Germline V gene sequence: CDR1 SGHAT, CDR2 FQNNGV. J gave up 0 bases and V 8 bases, and 8 bases lay outside the gene matches. This CDR3 has 15 residues. CDR3 DNA sequence: TGTGCCAGCTTAGCTAGCGGGATCCCCTCCTACGAGCAGTACTTC. Protein: CASLASGIPSYEQYF. Drawing the rest from reference TRBV11-2 and TRBJ2-7, the complete variable domain is EAGVAQSPRYKIIEKRQSVAFWCNPISGHATLYWYQQILGQGPKLLIQFQNNGVVDDSQLPKDRFSAERLKGVDSTLKIQPAKLEDSAVYLCASLASGIPSYEQYFGPGTRLTVT.

This chain joins TRBV15 and TRBJ2-7; 7 nucleotides align to TRBD2. The V gene's germline CDR1 is LNHNV and CDR2 YYDKDF (reference sequence). There are 15 residues in the CDR3. The ends lost 5 bases at V and 12 bases at J; junction bases unmatched: 19. The CDR3 is CATSRGTIGSNDLYF. The CDR3 DNA sequence: TGTGCCACCAGCCGAGGGACTATCGGGAGCAACGATCTGTACTTC.

There are many counts of this clone. This sequence joins TRBV15 and TRBJ2-5; the match to TRBD2 covers 9 bases. Looked up from germline, CDR1 is LNHNV and CDR2 is YYDKDF (reference sequence). V lost 2 bases to trimming and J lost 5 bases; unmatched junction nucleotides: 0. CDR3 size: 13 residues. In nucleotides, the CDR3 is TGTGCCACCAGCAGACTAGCGGGGGAGACCCAGTACTTC. This encodes CATSRLAGETQYF.

The chain carries TRBV5-1 and TRBJ2-7; TRBD2 matches at 10 bases. V gave up 1 base and J gave up 2 bases; unmatched junction bases: 9. This CDR3 spans 17 amino acids. CDR1 and CDR2 (germline): SGHRS, YFSETQ. The CDR3 bases are TGCGCCAGCAGCTTGAAACTAGCGGGATCGTCCGCCTACGAGCAGTACTTC. This encodes CASSLKLAGSSAYEQYF.

In its sample, this clone ranks as medium-sized (0.01 to 0.1%). V is TRBV9 and J is TRBJ1-1; D gene uncertain. Germline CDR1 and CDR2: SGDLS and YYNGEE. V was shortened by 0 bases and J by 3 bases, with 12 bases between the two germline ends. This CDR3 comprises 15 residues. The CDR3 DNA sequence: TGTGCCAGCAGCGTAGAGGACCGGTGGGACACTGAAGCTTTCTTT. Translating it yields CASSVEDRWDTEAFF.

This clone was seen more than once but under ten times. This clone may be a read error of a much larger clone one base away. The V call is TRBV5-1, the J call TRBJ2-5, with D uncertain. Germline CDR1 is SGHRS and CDR2 is YFSETQ. Trimming stripped 1 base from V and 0 bases from J, with 7 bases between. The length of the CDR3 is 14 residues. CDR3 bases: TGCGCCAGCAGCTTGTTTGTCAACCAAGAGACCCAGTACTTC. This translates into CASSLFVNQETQYF.

This clone was detected ten times or more. Distinct nucleotide sequences in the sample also encode this CDR3. V usage is TRBV19 and J usage is TRBJ1-6; 9 bases align to TRBD1. Trimming cost V 6 bases and J 8 bases; bases outside gene matches: 14. The germline V gene has CDR1 LNHDA and CDR2 SQIVND (reference sequence). This CDR3 is built from 17 residues. The CDR3 sequence is CASSVFARDRVDSPLHF. The CDR3 DNA follows: TGTGCCAGTAGCGTCTTCGCCCGGGACAGGGTAGATTCACCCCTCCACTTT.

A few counts support this clone. At one end, the junction sequence differs from germline, possibly due to a read error. The chain recombines TRBV7-6 with TRBJ2-7, with D possibly being TRBD2 (5 bases). The end of the DNA is better explained by TRBJ2-1, so the J call may be wrong. In germline, CDR1 is SGHVS, CDR2 FNYEAQ. There are 12 residues in the CDR3. Here the CDR3 DNA reads TGTGCAAGCAGCCAGACTACCTACGAGCAGTTCTTC. It translates to CASSQTTYEQFF.

This chain uses TRBV19 with TRBJ2-7; D unresolved. Germline CDR1 reads LNHDA; CDR2 reads SQIVND (reference sequence). The CDR3 has 14 residues. The germline V and J ends were trimmed by 5 bases and 3 bases, with 14 bases remaining between them. CDR3 amino acids: CASSSPGRSYEQYF. The DNA of the CDR3 is TGTGCCAGTAGTTCCCCGGGCAGGAGCTACGAGCAGTACTTC.

This rearrangement joins TRBV6-2 or TRBV6-3 to TRBJ1-4; weak D call: TRBD1 (6 bases). Germline V CDR1 and CDR2: MNHEY, SVGEGT. The CDR3 is 16 residues long. V lost 2 bases and J 8 bases, leaving 18 bases between the germline ends. This CDR3 reads CASSYGPETGWEKLFF. The CDR3 DNA reads TGTGCCAGCAGTTACGGGCCTGAAACAGGGTGGGAAAAACTGTTTTTT.

The chain links TRBV28 to TRBJ1-2, with D perhaps TRBD1 (6 bases). Germline CDR1 and CDR2: MDHEN and SYDVKM. The V gene lost 5 bases and the J gene lost 4 bases, with 20 bases spanning the gap. The CDR3 is made up of 16 amino acids. CDR3 DNA: TGTGCCAGCAGTCACAGGGTGGGCAGGGGTGGCTATGGCTACACCTTC. Translating it yields CASSHRVGRGGYGYTF.